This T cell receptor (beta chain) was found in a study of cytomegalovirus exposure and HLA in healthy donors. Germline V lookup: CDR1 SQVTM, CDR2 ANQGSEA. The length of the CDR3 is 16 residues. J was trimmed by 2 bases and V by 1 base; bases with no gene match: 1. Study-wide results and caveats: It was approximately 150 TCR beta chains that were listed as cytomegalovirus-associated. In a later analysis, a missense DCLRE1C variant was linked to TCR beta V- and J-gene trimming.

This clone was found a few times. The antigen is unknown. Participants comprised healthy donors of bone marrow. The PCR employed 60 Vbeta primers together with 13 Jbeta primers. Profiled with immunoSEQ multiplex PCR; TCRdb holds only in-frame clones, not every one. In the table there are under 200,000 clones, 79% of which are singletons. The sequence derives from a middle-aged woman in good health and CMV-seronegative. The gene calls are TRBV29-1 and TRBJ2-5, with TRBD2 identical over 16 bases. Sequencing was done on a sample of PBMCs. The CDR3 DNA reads TGCAGCGTTGAAGGGGGACTAGCGGGGGGGCAAGAGACCCAGTACTTC. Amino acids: CSVEGGLAGGQETQYF.